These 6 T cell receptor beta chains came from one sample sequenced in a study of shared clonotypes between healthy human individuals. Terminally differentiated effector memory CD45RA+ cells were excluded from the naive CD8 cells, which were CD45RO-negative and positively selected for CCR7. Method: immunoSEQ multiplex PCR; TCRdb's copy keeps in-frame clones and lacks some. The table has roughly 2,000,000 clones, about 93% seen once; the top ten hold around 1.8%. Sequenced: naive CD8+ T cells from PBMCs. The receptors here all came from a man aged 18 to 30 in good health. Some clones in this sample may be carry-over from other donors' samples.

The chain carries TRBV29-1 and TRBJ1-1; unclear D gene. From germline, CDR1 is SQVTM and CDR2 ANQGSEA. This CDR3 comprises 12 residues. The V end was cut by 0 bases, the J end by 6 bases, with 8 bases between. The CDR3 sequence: CSVEDASAEAFF. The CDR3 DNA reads TGCAGCGTTGAAGATGCCTCCGCTGAAGCTTTCTTT. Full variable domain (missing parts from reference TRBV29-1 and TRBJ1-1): SAVISQKPSRDICQRGTSLTIQCQVDSQVTMMFWYRQQPGQSLTLIATANQGSEATYESGFVIDKFPISRPNLTFSTLTVSNMSPEDSSIYLCSVEDASAEAFFGQGTRLTVV.

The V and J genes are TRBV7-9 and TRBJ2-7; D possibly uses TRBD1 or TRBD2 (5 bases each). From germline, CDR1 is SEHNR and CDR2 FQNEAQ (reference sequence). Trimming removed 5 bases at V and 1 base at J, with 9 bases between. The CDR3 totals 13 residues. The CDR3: CASSRDESYEQYF. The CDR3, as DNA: TGTGCCAGCAGCCGGGACGAGTCCTACGAGCAGTACTTC.

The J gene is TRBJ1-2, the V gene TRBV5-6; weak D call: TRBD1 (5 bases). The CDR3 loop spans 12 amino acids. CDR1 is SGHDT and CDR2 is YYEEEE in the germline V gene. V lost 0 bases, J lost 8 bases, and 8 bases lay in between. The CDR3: CASSLGGAGYTF. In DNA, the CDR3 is TGTGCCAGCAGCTTGGGTGGGGCGGGCTACACCTTC.

DNA of the CDR3: TGTGCCAGCAGATCACCGGGTCCCTCGAGCACAGATACGCAGTATTTT. Translation: CASRSPGPSSTDTQYF. V and J are TRBV7-9 and TRBJ2-3; unclear D gene. The V gene lost 6 bases and the J gene lost 0 bases, with 16 bases spanning the gap. The germline CDR1 and CDR2 sequences are SEHNR and FQNEAQ (reference sequence). The CDR3 sequence is 16 residues long. Using reference TRBV7-9 and TRBJ2-3 for the parts outside the CDR3, the full variable domain is DTGVSQNPRHKITKRGQNVTFRCDPISEHNRLYWYRQTLGQGPEFLTYFQNEAQLEKSRLLSDRFSAERPKGSFSTLEIQRTEQGDSAMYLCASRSPGPSSTDTQYFGPGTRLTVL.

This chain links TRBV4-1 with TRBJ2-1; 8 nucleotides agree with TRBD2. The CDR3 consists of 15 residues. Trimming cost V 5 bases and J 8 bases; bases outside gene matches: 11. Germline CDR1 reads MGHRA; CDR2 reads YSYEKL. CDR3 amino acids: CASSWTSTQAYEQFF. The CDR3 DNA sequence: TGCGCCAGCAGCTGGACTAGCACTCAAGCATATGAGCAGTTCTTC.

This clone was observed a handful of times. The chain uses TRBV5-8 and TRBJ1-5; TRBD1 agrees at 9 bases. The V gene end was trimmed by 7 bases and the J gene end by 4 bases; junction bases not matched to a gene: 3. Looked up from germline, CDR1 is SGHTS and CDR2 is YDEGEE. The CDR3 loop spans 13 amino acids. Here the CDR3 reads CASGTGPNQPQHF. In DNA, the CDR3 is TGTGCCAGCGGGACAGGGCCGAATCAGCCCCAGCATTTT.